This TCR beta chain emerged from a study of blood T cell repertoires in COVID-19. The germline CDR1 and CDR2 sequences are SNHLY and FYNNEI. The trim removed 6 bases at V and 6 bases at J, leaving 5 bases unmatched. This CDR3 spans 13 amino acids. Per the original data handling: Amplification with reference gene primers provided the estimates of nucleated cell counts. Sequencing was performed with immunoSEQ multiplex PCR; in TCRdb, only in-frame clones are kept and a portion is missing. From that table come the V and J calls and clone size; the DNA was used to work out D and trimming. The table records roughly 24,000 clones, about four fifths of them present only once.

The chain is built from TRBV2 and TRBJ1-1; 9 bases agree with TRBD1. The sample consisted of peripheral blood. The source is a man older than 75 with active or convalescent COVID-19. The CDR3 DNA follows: TGTGCCAGCAGGCCACAGGGGGCCCCTGAAGCTTTCTTT. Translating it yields CASRPQGAPEAFF. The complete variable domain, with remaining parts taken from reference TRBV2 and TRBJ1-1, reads EPEVTQTPSHQVTQMGQEVILRCVPISNHLYFYWYRQILGQKVEFLVSFYNNEISEKSEIFDDQFSVERPDGSNFTLKIRSTKLEDSAMYFCASRPQGAPEAFFGQGTRLTVV.